This T cell receptor (beta chain) was sequenced during a study of blood T cell repertoires in COVID-19 (dated by TCRdb to 2019 to 2021). A note on the overall study: Samples covering the acute and convalescent phases of COVID-19 were provided by collaborators in the United States, Italy and Spain. The prospective study material was composed of cDNA or gDNA derived from T cells, B-cell-depleted T cells, or PBMCs. Deeply sampled blood TCRbeta repertoires from subjects exposed to, actively infected with, or recovered from COVID-19 were included in the dataset. A freely available public database, intended as a resource for researchers studying the immune response to SARS-CoV-2, is where the repertoires were released. The samples were drawn from the first 160 participants of the ongoing ImmuneRACE study and from 1,254 subjects provided by 6 global collaborators. A de-identified subject ID, COVID-19 status, age in years and sex were almost always included in the sample metadata. Where available, HLA class I and class II types were obtained from metadata supplied by the sample provider rather than from assay-based typing.

TCRbeta CDR3 regions were amplified from genomic DNA using the immunoSEQ Assay, a bias-controlled multiplex PCR. The authors processed their data as follows. The number of nucleated cells in each sample was estimated from the amplification of reference gene primers within the assay. To quantify the absolute abundance of each unique TCRbeta CDR3 rearrangement, sequence reads were collapsed and filtered. For each sample, productive Simpson clonality was calculated as the square root of Simpson's diversity index over productive rearrangements. This is the immuneACCESS table as TCRdb keeps it, with only in-frame sequences that have V and J called. A part of the clones is gone; compared with another copy, unresolved V genes explain less than half, and the rest is unexplained. V and J calls and clone size are given by that table; D and trimming were obtained from the DNA. This sample comprises hundreds of thousands of clones, 88% of them detected only once. About 9.4% of the sample lies in the top ten.

Trimming takes 5 bases from V and 8 bases from J, and the germline ends sit 21 bases apart. The germline V gene yields SGHTA for CDR1 and FQGNSA for CDR2. Spanning cysteine to phenylalanine, the CDR3 consists of 15 amino acids. The DNA shown is the 45-base CDR3, in frame from base 1. A remark on this clone: Its antigen is unknown. Base qualities are not provided; no much larger clone lies one nucleotide away.

General conclusions and limits of the study: The quantity of clinical and demographic metadata differed by source and by participant and was supplied without curation.

At one collaborating source in Seattle, patients were enrolled during active infection and were followed longitudinally through the course of disease. Collaborating institutions collected whole blood in K2EDTA tubes following their own protocols. For TCRbeta analysis, collaborator samples were shipped as frozen whole blood, as isolated PBMCs, or as DNA extracted from either sample type. The chain uses TRBV7-2 and TRBJ2-5; TRBD1 is perhaps the D gene, given 5 matching bases. Specimen: peripheral blood. The TCR was taken from a woman in her sixties or seventies with COVID-19, enrolled during active disease. The nucleotide sequence reads TGTGCCAGCAGCCCCTTAAGGACACCAGGGTCAACCCAGTACTTC. This is translated as CASSPLRTPGSTQYF.